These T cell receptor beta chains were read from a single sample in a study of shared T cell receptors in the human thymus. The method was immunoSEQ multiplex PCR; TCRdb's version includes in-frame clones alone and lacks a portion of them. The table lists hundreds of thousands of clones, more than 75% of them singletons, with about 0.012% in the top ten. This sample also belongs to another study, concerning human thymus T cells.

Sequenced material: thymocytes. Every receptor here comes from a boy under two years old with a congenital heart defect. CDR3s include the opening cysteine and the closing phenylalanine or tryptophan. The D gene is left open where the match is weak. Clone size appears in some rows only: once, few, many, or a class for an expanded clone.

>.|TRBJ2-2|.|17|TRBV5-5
CASSSQGPGPPPGELFF
TGTGCCAGCAGCTCACAGGGTCCAGGACCGCCGCCCGGGGAGCTGTTTTTT
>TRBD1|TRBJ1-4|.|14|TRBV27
CASRRTGDNEKLFF
TGTGCCAGCAGGCGGACAGGGGATAATGAAAAACTGTTTTTT
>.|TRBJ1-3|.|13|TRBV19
CASSIHSGNTIYF
TGTGCCAGTAGTATCCACTCTGGAAACACCATATATTTT
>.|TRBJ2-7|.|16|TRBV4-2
CASSQGPSGNSYEQYF
TGTGCCAGCAGCCAAGGGCCCTCGGGGAACTCCTACGAGCAGTACTTC
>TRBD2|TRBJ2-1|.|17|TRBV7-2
CASSSKTSGTGAFRQFF
TGTGCCAGCAGCTCTAAGACTAGCGGGACGGGGGCTTTCCGGCAGTTCTTC
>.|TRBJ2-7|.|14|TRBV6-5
CASSPGVHSYEQYF
TGTGCCAGCAGTCCAGGGGTGCACTCCTACGAGCAGTACTTC
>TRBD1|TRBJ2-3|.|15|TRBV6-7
CASLTQGLNTDTQYF
TGTGCCAGCCTTACACAGGGGCTAAACACAGATACGCAGTATTTT
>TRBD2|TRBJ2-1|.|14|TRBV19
CASSTSGAGDEQFF
TGTGCCAGTTCCACTAGCGGAGCTGGGGATGAGCAGTTCTTC
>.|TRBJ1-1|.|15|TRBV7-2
CASSLNGGNNTEAFF
TGTGCCAGCAGCTTAAACGGCGGGAACAACACTGAAGCTTTCTTT
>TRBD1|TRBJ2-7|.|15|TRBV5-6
CASRKSDREKNEQYF
TGTGCCAGCAGAAAGTCGGACAGGGAAAAGAACGAGCAGTACTTC
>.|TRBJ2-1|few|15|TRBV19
CATQPSGSSYNEQFF
TGTGCCACTCAGCCGTCGGGGAGCTCCTACAATGAGCAGTTCTTC
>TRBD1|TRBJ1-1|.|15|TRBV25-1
CASSEYRGPNTEAFF
TGTGCCAGCAGTGAATACAGGGGGCCCAACACTGAAGCTTTCTTT
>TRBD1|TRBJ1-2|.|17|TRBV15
CATRGEGQGSGGYGYTF
TGTGCCACCAGAGGGGAGGGACAGGGCTCGGGAGGCTATGGCTACACCTTC
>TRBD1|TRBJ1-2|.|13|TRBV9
CASSADRSYGYTF
TGTGCCAGCAGCGCGGACAGGTCCTATGGCTACACCTTC
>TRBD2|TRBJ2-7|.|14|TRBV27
CASSLSGGQDEQYF
TGTGCCAGCAGTTTATCGGGAGGGCAGGACGAGCAGTACTTC
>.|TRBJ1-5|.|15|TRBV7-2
CASSFGDGVNQPQHF
TGTGCCAGCAGCTTCGGGGATGGAGTTAATCAGCCCCAGCATTTT
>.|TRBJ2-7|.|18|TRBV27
CASSFWGRTGTYSYEQYF
TGTGCCAGCAGTTTTTGGGGTCGAACAGGGACGTATTCCTACGAGCAGTACTTC
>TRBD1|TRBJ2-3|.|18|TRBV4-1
CASSQEAGTGYITDTQYF
TGCGCCAGCAGCCAAGAGGCCGGGACAGGGTATATCACAGATACGCAGTATTTT
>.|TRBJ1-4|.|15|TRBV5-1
CASSLDSEGSGKLFF
TGCGCCAGCAGCTTGGATTCAGAGGGTAGCGGAAAACTGTTTTTT
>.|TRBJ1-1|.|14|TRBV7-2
CASSSSVPNTEAFF
TGTGCCAGCAGCTCCTCCGTTCCGAACACTGAAGCTTTCTTT
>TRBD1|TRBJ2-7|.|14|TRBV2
CASSEGTVRYEQYF
TGTGCCAGCAGTGAGGGGACAGTACGCTACGAGCAGTACTTC
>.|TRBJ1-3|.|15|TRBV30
CAWSEPQGPGNTIYF
TGTGCCTGGAGCGAGCCCCAGGGGCCTGGAAACACCATATATTTT
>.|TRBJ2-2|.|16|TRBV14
CASSQDTASETGELFF
TGTGCCAGCAGCCAAGATACGGCTAGCGAAACCGGGGAGCTGTTTTTT
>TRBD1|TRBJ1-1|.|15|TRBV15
CATSRGTGARAEAFF
TGTGCCACCAGCAGAGGCACAGGGGCTCGCGCTGAAGCTTTCTTT
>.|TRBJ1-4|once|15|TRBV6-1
CASSEGGETNEKLFF
TGTGCCAGCAGTGAAGGGGGGGAAACTAATGAAAAACTGTTTTTT
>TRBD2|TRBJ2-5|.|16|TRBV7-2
CASSLAPSGRPETQYF
TGTGCCAGCAGCTTAGCGCCTAGCGGGAGGCCGGAGACCCAGTACTTC
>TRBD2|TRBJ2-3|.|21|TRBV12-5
CASGLIVGTSGGMRSTDTQYF
TGTGCTAGTGGTTTGATCGTCGGGACTAGCGGGGGGATGAGGTCCACAGATACGCAGTATTTT
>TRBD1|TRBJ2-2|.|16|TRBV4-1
CASSHPGTGWTGELFF
TGCGCCAGCAGCCATCCCGGGACAGGGTGGACCGGGGAGCTGTTTTTT
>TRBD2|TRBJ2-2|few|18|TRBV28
CASRPPLRLAGGGGELFF
TGTGCCAGCAGGCCCCCCCTAAGACTAGCGGGAGGCGGGGGGGAGCTGTTTTTT
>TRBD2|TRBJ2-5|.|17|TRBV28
CASSPNRTSGRLETQYF
TGTGCCAGCAGTCCAAACCGGACTAGCGGGAGATTGGAGACCCAGTACTTC
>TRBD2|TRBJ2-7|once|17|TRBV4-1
CASSQDPLSGSSYEQYF
TGCGCCAGCAGCCAAGATCCCCTTAGCGGGAGTTCCTACGAGCAGTACTTC
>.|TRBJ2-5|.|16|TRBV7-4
CASSGSPAGAKETQYF
TGTGCCAGCAGCGGGTCCCCCGCAGGGGCGAAAGAGACCCAGTACTTC
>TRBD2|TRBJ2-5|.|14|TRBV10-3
CAISQTSGRETQYF
TGTGCCATCAGCCAAACTAGCGGTCGAGAGACCCAGTACTTC
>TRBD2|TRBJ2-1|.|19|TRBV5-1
CASSLVRDASGSSYNEQFF
TGCGCCAGCAGCTTGGTCAGAGACGCTAGCGGGAGCTCCTACAATGAGCAGTTCTTC
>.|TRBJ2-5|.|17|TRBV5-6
CASSFAIRGPPQETQYF
TGTGCCAGCAGCTTTGCGATCCGGGGTCCCCCCCAAGAGACCCAGTACTTC
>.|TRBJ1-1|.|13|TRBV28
CASRLGQNTEAFF
TGTGCCAGCAGATTGGGACAGAACACTGAAGCTTTCTTT
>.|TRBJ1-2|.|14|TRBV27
CASSLSGGQSIYTF
TGTGCCAGCAGTTTATCGGGGGGGCAGTCCATCTACACCTTC
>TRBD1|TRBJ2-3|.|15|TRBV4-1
CASSPGTGGADTQYF
TGCGCCAGCAGCCCCGGGACAGGGGGCGCAGATACGCAGTATTTT